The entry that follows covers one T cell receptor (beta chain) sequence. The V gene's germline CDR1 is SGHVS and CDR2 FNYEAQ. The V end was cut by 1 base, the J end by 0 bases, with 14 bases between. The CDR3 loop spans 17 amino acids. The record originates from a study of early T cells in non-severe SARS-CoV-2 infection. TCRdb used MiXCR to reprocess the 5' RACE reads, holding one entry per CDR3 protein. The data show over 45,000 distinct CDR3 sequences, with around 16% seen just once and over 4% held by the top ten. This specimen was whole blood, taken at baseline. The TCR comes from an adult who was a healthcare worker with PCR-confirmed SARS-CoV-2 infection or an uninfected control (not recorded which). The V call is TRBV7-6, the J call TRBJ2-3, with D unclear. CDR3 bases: TGTGCCAGCAGCTTAGTCCCTGGCGCGTTTAGCACAGATACGCAGTATTTT. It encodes CASSLVPGAFSTDTQYF.